A single sample gave rise to the 18 T cell receptor beta chains below, sequenced in a study of OX40 agonist ivuxolimab in advanced cancers. The protocol was immunoSEQ multiplex PCR, while the TCRdb copy is restricted to in-frame clones and leaves out a portion. The sample includes under 65,000 clones, roughly 87% seen only once; the top ten take approximately 0.35%. Sequencing was performed on CD4+ or CD8+ T cells sorted from blood, taken in a trial of the OX40 agonist ivuxolimab. Every receptor here comes from an adult with an advanced solid tumor such as melanoma, head and neck, liver or kidney cancer.

The chain has TRBV18 and TRBJ2-3; D uncertain. The CDR3 runs 13 residues. Germline CDR1 KGHSH, CDR2 LQKENI. V lost 6 bases and J 0 bases, leaving 7 bases between the germline ends. The CDR3 coding sequence is TGTGCCAGCTCCCCTGACAGCACAGATACGCAGTATTTT. Protein: CASSPDSTDTQYF. The full variable domain, completed using reference TRBV18 and TRBJ2-3, is NAGVMQNPRHLVRRRGQEARLRCSPMKGHSHVYWYRQLPEEGLKFMVYLQKENIIDESGMPKERFSAEFPKEGPSILRIQQVVRGDSAAYFCASSPDSTDTQYFGPGTRLTVL.

This clone has a single count. The gene calls are TRBV5-4 and TRBJ1-2; D unresolved. The V end was cut by 2 bases, the J end by 3 bases, with 5 bases between. Germline V gene sequence: CDR1 SGHNT, CDR2 YYREEE (reference sequence). The CDR3 has 12 residues. The CDR3 sequence is CASSFEYYGYTF. In DNA form, the CDR3 reads TGTGCCAGCAGCTTCGAATACTATGGCTACACCTTC.

V usage is TRBV7-2 and J usage is TRBJ2-2; D might be TRBD1 (5 bases). Germline V CDR1 and CDR2: SGHTA, FQGNSA. The CDR3 loop spans 16 amino acids. V gave up 5 bases and J gave up 7 bases, with 20 bases separating them. The chain's CDR3 is CASSPSPGKGGGELFF. CDR3 in DNA: TGTGCCAGCAGCCCCTCCCCAGGGAAAGGTGGCGGGGAGCTGTTTTTT.

The chain is built from TRBV5-1 and TRBJ2-5, with 9 bases lining up with TRBD2. In germline, CDR1 is SGHRS, CDR2 YFSETQ. The CDR3 spans 17 residues. V was pared by 3 bases and J by 1 base, with 10 bases of the junction left unmatched. This chain's CDR3 is CASSSSWSGGFQETQYF. The CDR3 coding sequence is TGCGCCAGCAGCTCCTCCTGGAGCGGGGGGTTCCAAGAGACCCAGTACTTC.

This clone showed up just once. The rearrangement uses TRBV6-1 and TRBJ1-4; D is uncertain. Germline loops: CDR1 MNHNS, CDR2 SASEGT. Trimming pared 7 bases from V and 8 bases from J, leaving 14 bases between. This CDR3 spans 13 amino acids. As DNA, the CDR3 is TGTGCCAGCAACGAGGGTTTACGGGAAAAACTGTTTTTT. Its protein is CASNEGLREKLFF.

This clone has a single count. The V call is TRBV6-6, the J call TRBJ1-5; D unclear. Trimming stripped 6 bases from V and 3 bases from J, with 9 bases between. The CDR3 runs to 13 residues. Germline V lookup: CDR1 MNHNY, CDR2 SVGAGI (reference sequence). CDR3 protein: CASRRGNNQPQHF. CDR3 nucleotides: TGTGCCAGCAGGCGAGGGAACAATCAGCCCCAGCATTTT.

The V and J genes are TRBV21-1 and TRBJ1-1. TRBV21-1 is shown as a pseudogene. The CDR3 totals 14 residues. In DNA form, the CDR3 reads TGTGCCAGCAGCAACCGGGACGTCCACACTGAAGCTTTCTTT. It yields the protein CASSNRDVHTEAFF.

The CDR3 loop is CASSPRQGIDYGYTF. DNA of the CDR3: TGTGCCAGCTCACCCCGACAGGGTATCGACTATGGCTACACCTTC. The V call is TRBV18, the J call TRBJ1-2, with 7 bases lining up with TRBD1. The trim removed 3 bases at V and 3 bases at J, leaving 7 bases unmatched. This CDR3 comprises 15 residues. Per the germline V gene, CDR1 is KGHSH and CDR2 is LQKENI.

V is TRBV7-6 and J is TRBJ1-6; D is unclear. The V end was cut by 2 bases, the J end by 8 bases, with 4 bases between. The CDR3 loop spans 12 amino acids. Germline CDR1 SGHVS, CDR2 FNYEAQ. This CDR3 reads CASSLSDSPLHF. CDR3 sequence (DNA): TGTGCCAGCAGCTTATCCGATTCACCCCTCCACTTT.

The chain uses TRBV18 and TRBJ2-7, with D possibly matching TRBD1 (7 bases). Trimming removed 6 bases from V and 1 base from J, with 13 bases in between. The CDR3 covers 14 residues. CDR1 is KGHSH, CDR2 LQKENI, per germline. The CDR3 loop reads CASSRGDSSYEQYF. The DNA of the CDR3 is TGTGCCAGCTCCCGCGGGGACAGTTCCTACGAGCAGTACTTC.

The chain uses TRBV7-2 and TRBJ1-5; D gene ambiguous. Per germline, CDR1 SGHTA and CDR2 FQGNSA. This CDR3 spans 15 amino acids. Trimming pared 0 bases from V and 2 bases from J, leaving 8 bases between. As DNA, the CDR3 is TGTGCCAGCAGCTTAGCACAGTACCGCAATCAGCCCCAGCATTTT. Its protein is CASSLAQYRNQPQHF.

The rearrangement joins TRBV6-1 to TRBJ1-1; D is ambiguous. From germline, CDR1 is MNHNS and CDR2 SASEGT. V lost 8 bases and J 2 bases, leaving 6 bases between the germline ends. This CDR3 is 11 amino acids long. CDR3 bases: TGTGCCAGCGGGCGCAACACTGAAGCTTTCTTT. This codes for CASGRNTEAFF.

This sequence joins TRBV10-3 and TRBJ2-1, with a possible D match to TRBD1 (6 bases). V was cut by 6 bases and J by 9 bases, with 18 bases left in between. Germline lookup yields CDR1 ENHRY and CDR2 SYGVKD. This CDR3 spans 14 amino acids. CDR3 DNA: TGTGCCATCAGCCCAGGGGATTCTCATGGTGAGCAGTTCTTC. It codes for CAISPGDSHGEQFF.

V is TRBV27 and J is TRBJ2-7; TRBD2 matches at 8 bases. The germline V gene encodes CDR1 MNHEY and CDR2 SMNVEV (reference sequence). Trimming took 7 bases from V and 0 from J; bases not matched to a gene: 8. The CDR3 sequence is 15 residues long. The CDR3 protein is CASTLLAGSSYEQYF. CDR3 nucleotides: TGTGCCAGCACTCTCTTAGCGGGGAGCTCCTACGAGCAGTACTTC.

The chain carries TRBV6-6 and TRBJ2-3; 7 bases align to TRBD2. The CDR3 is made up of 14 amino acids. Looked up from germline, CDR1 is MNHNY and CDR2 is SVGAGI (reference sequence). The trim removed 7 bases at V and 2 bases at J, leaving 6 bases unmatched. Written as DNA, the CDR3 is TGTGCCAGCAACACAGCGGGGCTCACAGATACGCAGTATTTT. Translated: CASNTAGLTDTQYF.

The chain links TRBV5-4 to TRBJ1-1, with D hard to call. Per germline, CDR1 SGHNT and CDR2 YYREEE (reference sequence). V lost 3 bases and J 4 bases, leaving 7 bases between the germline ends. This CDR3 comprises 12 residues. The CDR3: CASSWEGTEAFF. The CDR3 DNA follows: TGTGCCAGCAGCTGGGAGGGCACTGAAGCTTTCTTT.

This clone was counted a single time. The chain joins TRBV18 to TRBJ1-5, with D possibly matching TRBD1 (5 bases). The CDR3 length is 15 residues. V dropped 3 bases and J dropped 3 bases, with 12 bases sitting between them. The germline V gene has CDR1 KGHSH and CDR2 LQKENI. The CDR3 loop is CASSPRVVDNQPQHF. DNA of the CDR3: TGTGCCAGCTCACCCAGGGTAGTTGACAATCAGCCCCAGCATTTT. The variable domain in full, with the rest retrieved from reference TRBV18 and TRBJ1-5, is NAGVMQNPRHLVRRRGQEARLRCSPMKGHSHVYWYRQLPEEGLKFMVYLQKENIIDESGMPKERFSAEFPKEGPSILRIQQVVRGDSAAYFCASSPRVVDNQPQHFGDGTRLSIL.

This rearrangement joins TRBV4-2 to TRBJ2-5; 7 bases align to TRBD1. The CDR3 has 16 amino acids. Germline-derived CDR1 and CDR2 are LGHNA and YNFKEQ. The ends lost 4 bases at V and 11 bases at J; junction bases unmatched: 19. CDR3: CASSPGYGTEKSAQYF. The CDR3, as DNA: TGTGCCAGCAGCCCCGGTTATGGGACAGAAAAGTCAGCGCAGTACTTC.